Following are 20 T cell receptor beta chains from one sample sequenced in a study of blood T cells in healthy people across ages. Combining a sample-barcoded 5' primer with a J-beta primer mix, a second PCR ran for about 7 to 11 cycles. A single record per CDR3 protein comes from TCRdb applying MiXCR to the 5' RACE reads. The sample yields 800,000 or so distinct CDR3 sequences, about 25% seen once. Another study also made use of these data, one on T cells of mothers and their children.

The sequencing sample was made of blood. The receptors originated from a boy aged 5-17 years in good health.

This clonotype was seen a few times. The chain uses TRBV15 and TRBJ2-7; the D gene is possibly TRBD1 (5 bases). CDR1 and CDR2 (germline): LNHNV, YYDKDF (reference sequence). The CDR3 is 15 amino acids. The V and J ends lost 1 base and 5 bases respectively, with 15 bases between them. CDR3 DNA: TGTGCCACCAGCAGAGTAGGGCAGGGAATCCACGAGCAGTACTTC. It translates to CATSRVGQGIHEQYF.

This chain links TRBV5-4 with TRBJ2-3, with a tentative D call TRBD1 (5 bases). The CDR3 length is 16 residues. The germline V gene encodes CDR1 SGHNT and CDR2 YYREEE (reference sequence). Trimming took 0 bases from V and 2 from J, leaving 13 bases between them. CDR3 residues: CASSLAKAGPTDTQYF. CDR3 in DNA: TGTGCCAGCAGCTTGGCAAAGGCAGGGCCCACAGATACGCAGTATTTT. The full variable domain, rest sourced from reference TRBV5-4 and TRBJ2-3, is ETGVTQSPTHLIKTRGQQVTLRCSSQSGHNTVSWYQQALGQGPQFIFQYYREEENGRGNFPPRFSGLQFPNYSSELNVNALELDDSALYLCASSLAKAGPTDTQYFGPGTRLTVL.

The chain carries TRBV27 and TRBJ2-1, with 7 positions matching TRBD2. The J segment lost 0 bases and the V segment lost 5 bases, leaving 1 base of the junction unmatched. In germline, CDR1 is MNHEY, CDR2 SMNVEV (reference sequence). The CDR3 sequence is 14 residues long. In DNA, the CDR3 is TGTGCCAGCAGTGGGACTAACTCCTACAATGAGCAGTTCTTC. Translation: CASSGTNSYNEQFF.

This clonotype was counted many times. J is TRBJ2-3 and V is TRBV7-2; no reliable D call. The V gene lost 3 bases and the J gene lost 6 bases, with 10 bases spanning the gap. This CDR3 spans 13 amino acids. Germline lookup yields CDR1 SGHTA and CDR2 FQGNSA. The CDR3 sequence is CASSLARGDTQYF. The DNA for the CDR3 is TGTGCCAGCAGCTTGGCCCGTGGGGATACGCAGTATTTT.

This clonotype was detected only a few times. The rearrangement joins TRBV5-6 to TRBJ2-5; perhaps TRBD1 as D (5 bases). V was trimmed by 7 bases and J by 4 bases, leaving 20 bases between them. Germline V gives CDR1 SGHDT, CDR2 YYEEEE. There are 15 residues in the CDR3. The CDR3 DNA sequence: TGTGCCAGCGGAAGAGGAACAGGTCGTCGAGAGACCCAGTACTTC. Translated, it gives CASGRGTGRRETQYF.

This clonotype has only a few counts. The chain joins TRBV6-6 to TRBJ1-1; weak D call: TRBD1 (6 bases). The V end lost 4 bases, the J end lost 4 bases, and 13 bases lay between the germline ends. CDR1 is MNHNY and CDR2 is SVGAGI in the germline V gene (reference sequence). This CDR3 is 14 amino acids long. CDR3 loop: CASSSTGSATEAFF. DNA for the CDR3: TGTGCCAGCAGTTCTACAGGGTCGGCCACTGAAGCTTTCTTT.

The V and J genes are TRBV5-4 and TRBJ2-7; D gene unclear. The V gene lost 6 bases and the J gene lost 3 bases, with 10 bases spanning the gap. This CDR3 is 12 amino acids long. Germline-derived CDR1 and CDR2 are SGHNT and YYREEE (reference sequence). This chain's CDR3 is CASIRENYEQYF. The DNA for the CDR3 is TGTGCCAGCATTCGAGAGAACTACGAGCAGTACTTC.

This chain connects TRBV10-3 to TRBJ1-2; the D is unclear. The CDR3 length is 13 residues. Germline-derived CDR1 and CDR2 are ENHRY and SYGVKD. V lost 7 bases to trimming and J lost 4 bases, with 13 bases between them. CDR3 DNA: TGTGCCATCACCCTCGTCCCAGGCTATGGCTACACCTTC. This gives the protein CAITLVPGYGYTF.

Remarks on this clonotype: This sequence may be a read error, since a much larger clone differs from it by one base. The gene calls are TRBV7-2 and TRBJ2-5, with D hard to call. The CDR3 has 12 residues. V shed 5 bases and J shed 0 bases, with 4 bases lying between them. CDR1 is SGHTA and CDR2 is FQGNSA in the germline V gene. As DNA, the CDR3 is TGTGCCAGCAGCGCGTACCAAGAGACCCAGTACTTC. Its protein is CASSAYQETQYF.

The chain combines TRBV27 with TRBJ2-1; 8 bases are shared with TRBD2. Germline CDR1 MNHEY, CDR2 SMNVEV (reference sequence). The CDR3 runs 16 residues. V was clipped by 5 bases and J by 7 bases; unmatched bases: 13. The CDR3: CASSQRAGVRPNEQFF. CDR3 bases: TGTGCCAGCAGTCAAAGAGCGGGAGTCAGGCCTAATGAGCAGTTCTTC.

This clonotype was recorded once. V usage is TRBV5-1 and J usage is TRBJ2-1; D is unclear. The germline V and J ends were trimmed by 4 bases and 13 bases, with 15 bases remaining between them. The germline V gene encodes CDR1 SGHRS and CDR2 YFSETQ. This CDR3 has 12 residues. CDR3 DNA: TGCGCCAGCAGCCCGGGCGGTTTAGGCCAGTTCTTC. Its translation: CASSPGGLGQFF.

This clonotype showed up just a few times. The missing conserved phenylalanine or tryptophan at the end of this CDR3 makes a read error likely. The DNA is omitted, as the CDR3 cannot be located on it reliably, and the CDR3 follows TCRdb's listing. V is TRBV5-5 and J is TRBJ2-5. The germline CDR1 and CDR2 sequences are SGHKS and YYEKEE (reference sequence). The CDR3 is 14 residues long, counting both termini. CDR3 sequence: CASSLGRFQETRYL.

The CDR3 DNA reads TGTGCCAGCAGTCTGGAGCGGGAGGGCCCCAATGAGCAGTTCTTC. Protein sequence: CASSLEREGPNEQFF. The rearrangement uses TRBV27 and TRBJ2-1, with TRBD2 identical over 10 bases. The CDR3 is 15 residues long. Germline CDR1 and CDR2: MNHEY and SMNVEV (reference sequence). J was trimmed by 6 bases and V by 5 bases; bases with no gene match: 7.

The DNA for the CDR3 is TGCAGTGCTAGAGATCTCCGGACTAGCGGGAGTTCAGATACGCAGTATTTT. Residues: CSARDLRTSGSSDTQYF. This chain links TRBV20-1 with TRBJ2-3; TRBD2 aligns across 13 bases. The V gene end was trimmed by 0 bases and the J gene end by 4 bases; junction bases not matched to a gene: 7. The germline V gene encodes CDR1 DFQATT and CDR2 SNEGSKA (reference sequence). The CDR3 runs 17 residues.

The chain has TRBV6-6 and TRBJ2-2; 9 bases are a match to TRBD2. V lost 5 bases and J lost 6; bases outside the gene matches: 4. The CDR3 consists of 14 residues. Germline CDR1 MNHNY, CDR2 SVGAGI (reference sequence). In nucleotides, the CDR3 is TGTGCCAGCAGTCCGGGACTAGCCTCCGGGGAGCTGTTTTTT. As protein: CASSPGLASGELFF.

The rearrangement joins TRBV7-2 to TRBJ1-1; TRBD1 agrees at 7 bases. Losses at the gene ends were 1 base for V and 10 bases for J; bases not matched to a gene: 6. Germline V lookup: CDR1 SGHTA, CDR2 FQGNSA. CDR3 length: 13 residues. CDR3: CASSLGNRDRAFF. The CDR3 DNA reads TGTGCCAGCAGCTTAGGGAACCGGGACAGAGCTTTCTTT.

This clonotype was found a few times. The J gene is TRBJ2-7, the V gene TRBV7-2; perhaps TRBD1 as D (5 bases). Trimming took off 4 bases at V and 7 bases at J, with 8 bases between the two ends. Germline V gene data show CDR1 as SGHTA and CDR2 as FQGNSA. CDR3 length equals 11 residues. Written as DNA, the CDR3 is TGTGCCAGCAGCTCCAAGGGGGAGCAGTACTTC. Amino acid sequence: CASSSKGEQYF.

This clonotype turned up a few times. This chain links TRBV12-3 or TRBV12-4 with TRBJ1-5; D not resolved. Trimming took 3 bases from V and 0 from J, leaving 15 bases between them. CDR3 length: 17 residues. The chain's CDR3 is CASSLTLISNSNQPQHF. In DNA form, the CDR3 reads TGTGCCAGCAGTTTGACCCTCATCTCCAATAGCAATCAGCCCCAGCATTTT.

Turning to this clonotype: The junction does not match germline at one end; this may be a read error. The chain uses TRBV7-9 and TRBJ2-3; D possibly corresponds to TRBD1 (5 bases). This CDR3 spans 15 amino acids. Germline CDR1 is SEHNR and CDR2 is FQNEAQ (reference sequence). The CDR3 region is CASSLVRQNTDTQYF. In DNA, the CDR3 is TGTGCCAGCAGCTTAGTCAGACAGAACACAGATACGCAATATTTT.

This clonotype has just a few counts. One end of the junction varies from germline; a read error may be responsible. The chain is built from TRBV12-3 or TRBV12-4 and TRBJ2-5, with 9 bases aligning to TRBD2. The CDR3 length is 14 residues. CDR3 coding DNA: TGTGTCAGCAGCGGGGGGCTGGGAAAAGAGACCCAGTACTTC. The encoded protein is CVSSGGLGKETQYF.